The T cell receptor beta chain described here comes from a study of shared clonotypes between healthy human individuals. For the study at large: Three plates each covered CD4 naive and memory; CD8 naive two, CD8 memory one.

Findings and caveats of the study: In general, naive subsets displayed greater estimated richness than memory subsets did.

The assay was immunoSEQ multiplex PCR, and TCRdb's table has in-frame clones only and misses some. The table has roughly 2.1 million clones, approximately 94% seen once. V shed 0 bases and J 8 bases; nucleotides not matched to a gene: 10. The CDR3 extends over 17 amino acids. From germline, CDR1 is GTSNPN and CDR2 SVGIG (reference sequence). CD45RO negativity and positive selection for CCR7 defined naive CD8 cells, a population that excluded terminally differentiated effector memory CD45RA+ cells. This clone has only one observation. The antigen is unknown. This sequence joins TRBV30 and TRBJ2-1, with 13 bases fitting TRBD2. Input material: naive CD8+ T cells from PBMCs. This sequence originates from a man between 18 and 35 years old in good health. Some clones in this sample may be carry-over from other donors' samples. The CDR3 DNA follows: TGTGCCTGGAGTGTATTGAGGACTAGCGGGAGAGTCGATGAGCAGTTCTTC. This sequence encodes CAWSVLRTSGRVDEQFF.